The source of this TCR beta chain is a study of radiotherapy plus CTLA-4 blockade in lung cancer. With V trimmed by 0 bases and J by 4 bases, 7 bases remained unmatched. This CDR3 has 17 residues. Germline CDR1 reads SGHRS; CDR2 reads YFSETQ. Sequenced by immunoSEQ multiplex PCR; TCRdb stores in-frame clones only, minus some. Among roughly 60,000 clones listed, roughly 76% were seen once. Sample: peripheral blood, taken from a patient treated with radiotherapy plus ipilimumab. The chain carries TRBV5-1 and TRBJ2-2; TRBD2 agrees at 9 bases. The TCR was taken from a human donor with non-small cell lung cancer who had a complete response to radiotherapy plus ipilimumab. The CDR3 DNA sequence: TGCGCCAGCAGCTTGGTGGCGGGACTAGCAGGCACCGGGGAGCTGTTTTTT. As protein: CASSLVAGLAGTGELFF. The full variable domain, its missing parts supplied by reference TRBV5-1 and TRBJ2-2, is KAGVTQTPRYLIKTRGQQVTLSCSPISGHRSVSWYQQTPGQGLQFLFEYFSETQRNKGNFPGRFSGRQFSNSRSEMNVSTLELGDSALYLCASSLVAGLAGTGELFFGEGSRLTVL.